The 21 T cell receptor beta chains below come from one sample, sequenced in a study of technical replicates of blood from several donors. Sequenced by immunoSEQ multiplex PCR; TCRdb stores in-frame clones only, minus some. The sample has just over 80,000 clones, approximately 96% seen once. The sequencing input was T cells isolated from PBMCs. These receptors were taken from a human donor in good health.

This chain uses TRBV27 with TRBJ2-4; D not certain. Germline lookup yields CDR1 MNHEY and CDR2 SMNVEV (reference sequence). The CDR3 consists of 15 residues. V was shortened by 5 bases and J by 1 base, with 12 bases between the two germline ends. The CDR3: CASSPTVNAKNIQYF. CDR3 nucleotide sequence: TGTGCCAGCAGTCCTACGGTGAACGCCAAAAACATTCAGTACTTC.

V is TRBV19 and J is TRBJ2-1, with 9 positions matching TRBD2. The ends lost 5 bases at V and 7 bases at J; junction bases unmatched: 9. The CDR3 sequence is 15 residues long. The V gene's germline CDR1 is LNHDA and CDR2 SQIVND (reference sequence). CDR3 nucleotide sequence: TGTGCCAGTAGTGAAGTGGCTAGCGGGATAAATGAGCAGTTCTTC. This translates into CASSEVASGINEQFF.

The chain recombines TRBV11-3 with TRBJ2-1; a possible D gene is TRBD1 (5 bases). V lost 2 bases, J lost 0 bases, and 11 bases lay in between. CDR1 and CDR2 from the germline V gene are SGHNT and YENEEA. The CDR3 extends over 16 amino acids. CDR3 DNA sequence: TGTGCCAGCAGCTTATGGGGCCAGAGCTCCTACAATGAGCAGTTCTTC. Translating it yields CASSLWGQSSYNEQFF. Full variable domain (remainder filled in from reference TRBV11-3 and TRBJ2-1): EAGVVQSPRYKIIEKKQPVAFWCNPISGHNTLYWYLQNLGQGPELLIRYENEEAVDDSQLPKDRFSAERLKGVDSTLKIQPAELGDSAVYLCASSLWGQSSYNEQFFGPGTRLTVL.

The CDR3 DNA sequence: TGTGCCAGCAGTCACCGGGACAGGCCCTACGAGCAGTACTTC. Translating gives CASSHRDRPYEQYF. The rearrangement links TRBV14 to TRBJ2-7; TRBD1 matches 8 bases. The CDR3 totals 14 residues. With 6 bases clipped from V and 2 bases from J, the junction kept 6 bases outside the gene matches. The V gene's germline CDR1 is SGHDN and CDR2 FVKESK.

This chain connects TRBV4-2 to TRBJ2-1, with D possibly matching TRBD2 (5 bases). This CDR3 contains 13 residues. The germline V and J ends were trimmed by 4 bases and 10 bases, with 14 bases remaining between them. Germline V CDR1 and CDR2: LGHNA, YNFKEQ. CDR3 sequence (DNA): TGTGCCAGCAGCCCAAACGAGCGGTTCGAGCAGTTCTTC. Its protein is CASSPNERFEQFF.

The J gene is TRBJ1-4, the V gene TRBV27, with D unresolved. The V end was cut by 0 bases, the J end by 4 bases, with 9 bases between. CDR3 length equals 15 residues. Per the germline V gene, CDR1 is MNHEY and CDR2 is SMNVEV (reference sequence). The CDR3 nucleotides are TGTGCCAGCAGTTTATCAATAGAGCTTAATGAAAAACTGTTTTTT. Its translation is CASSLSIELNEKLFF. Supplemented by reference TRBV27 and TRBJ1-4, the full variable domain reads EAQVTQNPRYLITVTGKKLTVTCSQNMNHEYMSWYRQDPGLGLRQIYYSMNVEVTDKGDVPEGYKVSRKEKRNFPLILESPSPNQTSLYFCASSLSIELNEKLFFGSGTQLSVL.

The rearrangement joins TRBV6-1 to TRBJ2-5; perhaps TRBD1 as D (5 bases). The germline CDR1 and CDR2 sequences are MNHNS and SASEGT. Trimming removed 1 base at V and 11 bases at J, with 26 bases between. The length of the CDR3 is 17 residues. CDR3 sequence (DNA): TGTGCCAGCAGTGAAGGGGTCTCGTTGGCCACAGGAGAAACTCAGTACTTC. Translating gives CASSEGVSLATGETQYF.

The rearrangement joins TRBV27 to TRBJ1-2; weak D call: TRBD1 (5 bases). The CDR3 extends over 14 amino acids. Germline assignment: CDR1 MNHEY and CDR2 SMNVEV (reference sequence). The V end lost 5 bases, the J end lost 6 bases, and 16 bases lay between the germline ends. The DNA of the CDR3 is TGTGCCAGCAGTCCACAGGTGGGGTCCGATGGCTACACCTTC. Its protein is CASSPQVGSDGYTF.

V usage is TRBV19 and J usage is TRBJ2-2; 7 bases line up with TRBD1. This CDR3 comprises 15 residues. The germline CDR1 and CDR2 sequences are LNHDA and SQIVND (reference sequence). Trimming at V came to 5 bases and at J to 1 base, leaving 4 bases not matched to a gene. Here the CDR3 reads CASSSRDRNTGELFF. The CDR3, as DNA: TGTGCCAGTAGTTCCCGGGACAGGAACACCGGGGAGCTGTTTTTT.

The rearrangement joins TRBV4-1 to TRBJ2-2; the D gene is possibly TRBD2 (6 bases). The V gene lost 4 bases and the J gene lost 6 bases, with 12 bases spanning the gap. The germline V gene has CDR1 MGHRA and CDR2 YSYEKL. CDR3 length: 14 amino acids. The CDR3 loop reads CASSPGLIPGELFF. DNA of the CDR3: TGCGCCAGCAGCCCTGGACTAATCCCCGGGGAGCTGTTTTTT.

The J gene is TRBJ2-7, the V gene TRBV18, with 11 positions matching TRBD1. The V segment lost 3 bases and the J segment 6 bases; nucleotides outside the gene matches: 4. Germline CDR1 is KGHSH and CDR2 is LQKENI. This CDR3 comprises 14 residues. DNA of the CDR3: TGTGCCAGCTCACCCCTGGACAGGGGGCTCGAGCAGTACTTC. It translates to CASSPLDRGLEQYF.

The V call is TRBV4-2, the J call TRBJ2-7; 7 bases fit TRBD1. V gave up 3 bases and J gave up 2 bases; unmatched junction bases: 1. This CDR3 is built from 13 residues. Germline loops: CDR1 LGHNA, CDR2 YNFKEQ. In DNA, the CDR3 is TGTGCCAGCAGCCAGGGACAGACCTACGAGCAGTACTTC. Its protein is CASSQGQTYEQYF.

J is TRBJ2-5 and V is TRBV7-6, with 9 bases matching TRBD1. With 4 bases clipped from V and 4 bases from J, the junction kept 4 bases outside the gene matches. CDR3 length: 14 amino acids. Germline loops: CDR1 SGHVS, CDR2 FNYEAQ. The CDR3 nucleotides read TGTGCCAGCAGCTCACCGGGACAGGGAGAGACCCAGTACTTC. Protein: CASSSPGQGETQYF.

The chain joins TRBV19 to TRBJ2-3; 7 positions agree with TRBD2. CDR1 LNHDA and CDR2 SQIVND come from the germline V gene (reference sequence). The CDR3 is 14 residues long. J gave up 2 bases and V 5 bases, and 4 bases lay outside the gene matches. CDR3 in amino acids: CASSQRDSTDTQYF. In nucleotides, the CDR3 is TGTGCCAGTAGTCAGCGGGACTCCACAGATACGCAGTATTTT.

The table lists this clone with a count of one. The rearrangement joins TRBV19 to TRBJ2-3; 11 bases are a match to TRBD1. This CDR3 spans 15 amino acids. CDR1 is LNHDA and CDR2 is SQIVND in the germline V gene (reference sequence). V lost 6 bases and J lost 3; bases outside the gene matches: 5. CDR3 region: CASRPGTGGTDTQYF. In DNA, the CDR3 is TGTGCCAGTAGGCCCGGGACAGGGGGTACAGATACGCAGTATTTT.

The genes are TRBV5-4 and TRBJ1-1; 9 bases line up with TRBD1. The CDR3 consists of 14 residues. Germline V lookup: CDR1 SGHNT, CDR2 YYREEE (reference sequence). V shed 4 bases and J 3 bases; nucleotides not matched to a gene: 4. The CDR3 nucleotides read TGTGCCAGCAGCCCCAGACAGGGGGACACTGAAGCTTTCTTT. Translation gives CASSPRQGDTEAFF.

J is TRBJ2-7 and V is TRBV4-1; 11 bases align to TRBD2. The V gene's germline CDR1 is MGHRA and CDR2 YSYEKL. The CDR3 length is 16 residues. Unmatched junction bases numbered 1, after V lost 0 bases and J lost 0 bases. CDR3 sequence (DNA): TGCGCCAGCAGCCAAGAAGGACTAGCGGGCTCCTACGAGCAGTACTTC. Amino acid sequence: CASSQEGLAGSYEQYF.

The V call is TRBV5-4, the J call TRBJ2-2, with a possible D match to TRBD2 (6 bases). The CDR3 runs 15 residues. Trimming pared 2 bases from V and 2 bases from J, leaving 10 bases between. Per the germline V gene, CDR1 is SGHNT and CDR2 is YYREEE (reference sequence). The CDR3 coding sequence is TGTGCCAGCAGCTTACCGGGAGATAACACCGGGGAGCTGTTTTTT. It is translated as CASSLPGDNTGELFF.

The rearrangement joins TRBV7-2 to TRBJ1-2, with D perhaps TRBD1 (6 bases). This CDR3 has 14 residues. The ends were cut back, 5 bases at V and 2 bases at J, with 12 bases in the middle. CDR1 is SGHTA and CDR2 is FQGNSA in the germline V gene. CDR3 in amino acids: CASSPVGQNYGYTF. The CDR3 DNA is TGTGCCAGCAGCCCGGTGGGACAAAACTATGGCTACACCTTC.

This clone was seen once. This chain joins TRBV5-5 and TRBJ2-2, with 9 nucleotides matching TRBD1. V was pared by 3 bases and J by 2 bases, with 5 bases of the junction left unmatched. The CDR3 contains 16 residues. Per germline, CDR1 SGHKS and CDR2 YYEKEE (reference sequence). In nucleotides, the CDR3 is TGTGCCAGCAGCTCCGGGACAGGGATTAACACCGGGGAGCTGTTTTTT. Protein sequence: CASSSGTGINTGELFF.

The CDR3: CASSYSLSGANVLTF. CDR3 in DNA: TGTGCCAGCAGTTACTCGCTATCTGGGGCCAACGTCCTGACTTTC. This sequence joins TRBV6-5 and TRBJ2-6; no clear D. The ends were cut back, 0 bases at V and 1 base at J, with 4 bases in the middle. CDR3 length: 15 amino acids. The germline CDR1 and CDR2 sequences are MNHEY and SVGAGI.